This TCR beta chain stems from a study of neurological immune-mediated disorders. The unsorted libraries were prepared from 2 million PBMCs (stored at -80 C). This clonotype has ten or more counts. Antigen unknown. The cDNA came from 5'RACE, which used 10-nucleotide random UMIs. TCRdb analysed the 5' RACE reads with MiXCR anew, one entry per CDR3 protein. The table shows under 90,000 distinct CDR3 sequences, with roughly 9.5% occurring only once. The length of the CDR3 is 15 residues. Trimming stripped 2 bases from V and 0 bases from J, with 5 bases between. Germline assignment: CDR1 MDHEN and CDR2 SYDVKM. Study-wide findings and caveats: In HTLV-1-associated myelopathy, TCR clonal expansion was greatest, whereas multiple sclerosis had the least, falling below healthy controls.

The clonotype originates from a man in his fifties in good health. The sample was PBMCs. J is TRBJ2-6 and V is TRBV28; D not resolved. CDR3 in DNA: TGTGCCAGCAGTTTAGACGTCTCTGGGGCCAACGTCCTGACTTTC. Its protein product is CASSLDVSGANVLTF.